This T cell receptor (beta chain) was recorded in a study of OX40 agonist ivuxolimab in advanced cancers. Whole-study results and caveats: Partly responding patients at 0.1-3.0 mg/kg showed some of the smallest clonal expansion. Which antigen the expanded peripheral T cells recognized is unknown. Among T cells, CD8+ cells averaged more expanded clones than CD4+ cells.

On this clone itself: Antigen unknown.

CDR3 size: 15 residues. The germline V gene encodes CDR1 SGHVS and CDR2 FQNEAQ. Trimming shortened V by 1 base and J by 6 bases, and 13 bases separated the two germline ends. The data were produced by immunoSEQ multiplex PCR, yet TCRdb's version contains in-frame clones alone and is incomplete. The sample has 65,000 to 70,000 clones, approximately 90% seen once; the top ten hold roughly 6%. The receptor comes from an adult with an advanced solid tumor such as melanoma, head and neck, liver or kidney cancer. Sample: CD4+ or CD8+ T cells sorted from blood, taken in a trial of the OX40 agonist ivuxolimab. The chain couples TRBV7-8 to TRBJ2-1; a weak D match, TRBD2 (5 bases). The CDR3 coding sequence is TGTGCCAGCAGCTTAGAGAGGGCGTCTGTCAATGAGCAGTTCTTC. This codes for CASSLERASVNEQFF.